This TCR beta chain appears in the sequencing data of a study of cytomegalovirus exposure and HLA in healthy donors. Study observations and caveats: Researchers catalogued some 160 TCR beta chains as cytomegalovirus-associated. Using a false discovery rate of 0.05, a later analysis showed that approximately 16,000 TCR beta sequences were associated with HLA alleles. Cytomegalovirus status was reportedly diagnosed by the classifier with high sensitivity and specificity.

A remark on this clone: Its antigen is still unknown.

Looked up from germline, CDR1 is SGHDT and CDR2 is YYEEEE. This CDR3 contains 16 residues. V trimming: 3 bases; J trimming: 3 bases; junction bases outside the gene matches: 11. The PCR made use of 60 Vbeta and 13 Jbeta primers. Method: immunoSEQ multiplex PCR; TCRdb's copy keeps in-frame clones and lacks some. The table records under 200,000 clones, approximately 11% of them present only once. The J gene is TRBJ2-7, the V gene TRBV5-6; 8 bases map to TRBD1. Sequenced input: PBMCs. This sequence was found in a man aged 50 or older in good health and CMV-seropositive. The CDR3 sequence is CASSSPLIDRGYEQYF. CDR3 in DNA: TGTGCCAGCAGCTCTCCGCTGATTGACAGGGGCTACGAGCAGTACTTC. Supplemented by reference TRBV5-6 and TRBJ2-7, the full variable domain reads DAGVTQSPTHLIKTRGQQVTLRCSPKSGHDTVSWYQQALGQGPQFIFQYYEEEERQRGNFPDRFSGHQFPNYSSELNVNALLLGDSALYLCASSSPLIDRGYEQYFGPGTRLTVT.